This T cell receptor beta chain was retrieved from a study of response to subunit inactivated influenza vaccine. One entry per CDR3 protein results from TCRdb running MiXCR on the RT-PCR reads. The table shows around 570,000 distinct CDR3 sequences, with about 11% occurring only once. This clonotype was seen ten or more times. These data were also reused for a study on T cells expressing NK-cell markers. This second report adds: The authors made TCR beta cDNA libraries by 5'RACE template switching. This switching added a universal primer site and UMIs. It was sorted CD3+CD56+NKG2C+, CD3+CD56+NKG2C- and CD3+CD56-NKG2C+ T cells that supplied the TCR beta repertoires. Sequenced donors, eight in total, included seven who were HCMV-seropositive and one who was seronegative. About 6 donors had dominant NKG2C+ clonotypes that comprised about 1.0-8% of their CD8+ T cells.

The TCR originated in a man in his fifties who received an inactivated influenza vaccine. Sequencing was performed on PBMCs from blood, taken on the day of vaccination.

The CDR3 nucleotides read TGCGCCAGCAGCTTGGGCCGGGGCCCGGGATCAGGGAACACTGAAGCTTTCTTT. Amino acids: CASSLGRGPGSGNTEAFF. The rearrangement links TRBV5-1 to TRBJ1-1; weak D call: TRBD1 (5 bases). Germline V gene sequence: CDR1 SGHRS, CDR2 YFSETQ. The CDR3 spans 18 residues. Between the trimmed V and J ends, which lost 0 bases and 1 base, there was a span of 19 bases.